Detailed here is one TCR beta chain. This entry comes from a study of blood T cell repertoires in COVID-19. Study context: Acute-phase and convalescent COVID-19 samples originated in the United States, Italy and Spain. PBMCs, B-cell-depleted T cells, or T cells provided the cDNA or gDNA that made up the material.

The Seattle patients, enrolled during active infection, were followed longitudinally. The CDR3 length is 14 residues. The V gene's germline CDR1 is MNHEY and CDR2 SMNVEV (reference sequence). Trimming pared 6 bases from V and 7 bases from J, leaving 16 bases between. Original processing notes: Estimated nucleated cell counts came from reference gene primer amplification. Method: immunoSEQ multiplex PCR; TCRdb's copy keeps in-frame clones and lacks some. V and J calls plus clone size are reproduced from that table; the DNA served to infer D and trimming. Here the sample spans approximately 250,000 clones, about 87% being singletons.

The sequence derives from a woman aged 60-75 years with COVID-19, enrolled during active disease. Material for sequencing was peripheral blood. This chain uses TRBV27 with TRBJ1-5, with a tentative D call TRBD1 (6 bases). This chain's CDR3 is CASRPFQGPQPQHF. CDR3 in DNA: TGTGCCAGCAGACCCTTTCAGGGGCCCCAGCCCCAGCATTTT.